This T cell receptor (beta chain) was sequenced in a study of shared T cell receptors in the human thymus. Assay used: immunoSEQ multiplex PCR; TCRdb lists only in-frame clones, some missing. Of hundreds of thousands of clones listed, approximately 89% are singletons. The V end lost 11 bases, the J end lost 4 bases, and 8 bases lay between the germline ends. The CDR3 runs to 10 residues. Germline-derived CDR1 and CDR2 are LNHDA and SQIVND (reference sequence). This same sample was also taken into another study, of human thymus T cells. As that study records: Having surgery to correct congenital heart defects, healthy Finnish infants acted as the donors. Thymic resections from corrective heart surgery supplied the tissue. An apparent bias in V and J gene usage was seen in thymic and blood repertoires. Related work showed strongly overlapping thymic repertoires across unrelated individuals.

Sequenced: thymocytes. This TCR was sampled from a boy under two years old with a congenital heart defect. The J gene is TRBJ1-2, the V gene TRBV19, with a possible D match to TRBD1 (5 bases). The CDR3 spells CAAGSYGYTF. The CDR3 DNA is TGTGCCGCAGGGTCCTATGGCTACACCTTC.